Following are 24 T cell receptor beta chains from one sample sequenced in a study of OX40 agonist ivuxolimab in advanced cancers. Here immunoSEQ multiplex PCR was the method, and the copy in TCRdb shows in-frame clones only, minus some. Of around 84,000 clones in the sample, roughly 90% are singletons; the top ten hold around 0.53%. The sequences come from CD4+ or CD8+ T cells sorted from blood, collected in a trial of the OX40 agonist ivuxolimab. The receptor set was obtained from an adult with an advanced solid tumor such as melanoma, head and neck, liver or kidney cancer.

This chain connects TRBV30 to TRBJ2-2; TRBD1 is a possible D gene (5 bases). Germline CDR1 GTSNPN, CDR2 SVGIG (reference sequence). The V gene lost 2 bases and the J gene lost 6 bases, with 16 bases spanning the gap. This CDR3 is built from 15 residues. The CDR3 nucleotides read TGTGCCTGGAGTTTAGGGCAGGGTAATTCCGGGGAGCTGTTTTTT. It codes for CAWSLGQGNSGELFF.

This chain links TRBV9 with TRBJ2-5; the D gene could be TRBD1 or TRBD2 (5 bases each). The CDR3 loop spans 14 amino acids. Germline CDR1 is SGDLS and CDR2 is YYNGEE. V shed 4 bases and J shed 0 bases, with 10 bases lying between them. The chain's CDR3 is CASSLGVDQETQYF. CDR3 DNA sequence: TGTGCCAGCAGCCTGGGGGTGGACCAAGAGACCCAGTACTTC.

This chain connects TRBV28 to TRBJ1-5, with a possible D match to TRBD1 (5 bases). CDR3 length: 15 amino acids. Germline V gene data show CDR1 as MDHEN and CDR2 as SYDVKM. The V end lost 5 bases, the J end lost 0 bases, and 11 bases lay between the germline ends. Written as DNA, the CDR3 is TGTGCCAGCAGTGTAACGGGGGATAGCAATCAGCCCCAGCATTTT. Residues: CASSVTGDSNQPQHF.

CDR3 in DNA: TGTGCCAGCAGCCCAGGAGCCTGGGGGTACGAGCAGTACTTC. Translated: CASSPGAWGYEQYF. The V and J genes are TRBV14 and TRBJ2-7; D assignment may be TRBD1 or TRBD2 (5 bases each). V was shortened by 4 bases and J by 4 bases, with 14 bases between the two germline ends. The CDR3 has 14 amino acids. Germline loops: CDR1 SGHDN, CDR2 FVKESK.

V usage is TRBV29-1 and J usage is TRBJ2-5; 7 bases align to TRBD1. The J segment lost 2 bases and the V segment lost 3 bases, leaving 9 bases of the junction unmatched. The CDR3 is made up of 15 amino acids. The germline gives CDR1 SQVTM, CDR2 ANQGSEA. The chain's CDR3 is CSVERQGLTQETQYF. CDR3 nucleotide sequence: TGCAGCGTTGAGAGACAGGGTTTAACGCAAGAGACCCAGTACTTC.

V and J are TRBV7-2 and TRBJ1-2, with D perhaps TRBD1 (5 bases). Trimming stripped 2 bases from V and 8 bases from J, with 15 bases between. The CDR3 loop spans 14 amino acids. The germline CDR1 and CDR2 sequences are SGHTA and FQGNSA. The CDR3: CASSLSRGTGGYTF. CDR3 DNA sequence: TGTGCCAGCAGCTTATCGCGGGGGACCGGGGGCTACACCTTC.

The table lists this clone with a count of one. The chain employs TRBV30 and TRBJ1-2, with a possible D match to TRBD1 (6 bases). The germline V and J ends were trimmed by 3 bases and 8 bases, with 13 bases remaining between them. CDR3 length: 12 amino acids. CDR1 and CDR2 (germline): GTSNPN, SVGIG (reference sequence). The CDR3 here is CAWRAGAWGYTF. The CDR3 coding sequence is TGTGCCTGGAGAGCAGGGGCGTGGGGCTACACCTTC.

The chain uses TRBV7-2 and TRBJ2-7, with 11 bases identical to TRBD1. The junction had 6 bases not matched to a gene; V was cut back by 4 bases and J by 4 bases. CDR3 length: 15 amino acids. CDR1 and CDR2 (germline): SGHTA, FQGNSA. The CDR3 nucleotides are TGTGCCAGCAGCTCTTGGACAGGGGGCGCGTACGAGCAGTACTTC. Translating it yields CASSSWTGGAYEQYF.

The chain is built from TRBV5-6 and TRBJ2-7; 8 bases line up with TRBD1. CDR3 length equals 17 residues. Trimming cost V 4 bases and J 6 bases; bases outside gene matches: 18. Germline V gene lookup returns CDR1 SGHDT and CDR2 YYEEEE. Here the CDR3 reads CASSIWTGKNPSAEQYF. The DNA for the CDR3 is TGTGCCAGCAGCATATGGACAGGGAAAAACCCCTCCGCCGAGCAGTACTTC.

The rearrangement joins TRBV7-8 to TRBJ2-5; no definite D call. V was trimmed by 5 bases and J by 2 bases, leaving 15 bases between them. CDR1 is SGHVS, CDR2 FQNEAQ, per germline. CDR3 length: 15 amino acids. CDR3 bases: TGTGCCAGCAGCCCCAAACTTCGGTTTCAAGAGACCCAGTACTTC. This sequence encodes CASSPKLRFQETQYF.

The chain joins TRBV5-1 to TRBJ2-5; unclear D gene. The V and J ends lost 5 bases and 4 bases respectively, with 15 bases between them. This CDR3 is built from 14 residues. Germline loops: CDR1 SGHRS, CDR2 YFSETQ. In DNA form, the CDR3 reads TGCGCCAGCAGTTCCCTAGGATACGGAGAGACCCAGTACTTC. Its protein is CASSSLGYGETQYF.

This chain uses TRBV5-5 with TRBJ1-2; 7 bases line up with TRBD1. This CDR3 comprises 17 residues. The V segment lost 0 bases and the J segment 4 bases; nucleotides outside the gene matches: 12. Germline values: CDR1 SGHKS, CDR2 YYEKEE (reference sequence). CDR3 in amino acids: CASSLGSGDSSTYGYTF. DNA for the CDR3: TGTGCCAGCAGCTTGGGTTCGGGGGACAGCTCTACCTATGGCTACACCTTC.

In nucleotides, the CDR3 is TGCGCCAGCAGCCAAGACAGGGGAACTGAAGCTTTCTTT. Amino acids: CASSQDRGTEAFF. The chain employs TRBV4-3 and TRBJ1-1, with D perhaps matching TRBD1 (6 bases). Germline V lookup: CDR1 LGHNA, CDR2 YSLEER. The CDR3 is 13 residues long. The V end lost 0 bases, the J end lost 5 bases, and 7 bases lay between the germline ends.

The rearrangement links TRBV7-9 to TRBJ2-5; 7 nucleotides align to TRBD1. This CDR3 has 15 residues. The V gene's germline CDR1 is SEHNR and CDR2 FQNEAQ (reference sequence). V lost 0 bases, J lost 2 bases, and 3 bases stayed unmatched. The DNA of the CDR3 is TGTGCCAGCAGCTTAGCGGGACAGCTGCAAGAGACCCAGTACTTC. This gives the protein CASSLAGQLQETQYF. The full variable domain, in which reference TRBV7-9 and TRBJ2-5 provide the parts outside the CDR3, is DTGVSQNPRHKITKRGQNVTFRCDPISEHNRLYWYRQTLGQGPEFLTYFQNEAQLEKSRLLSDRFSAERPKGSFSTLEIQRTEQGDSAMYLCASSLAGQLQETQYFGPGTRLLVL.

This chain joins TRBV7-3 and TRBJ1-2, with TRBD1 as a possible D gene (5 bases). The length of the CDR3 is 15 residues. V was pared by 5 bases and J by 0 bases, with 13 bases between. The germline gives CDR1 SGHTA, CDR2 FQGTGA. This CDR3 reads CASSMVGGANYGYTF. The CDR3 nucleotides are TGTGCCAGCAGCATGGTCGGGGGAGCTAACTATGGCTACACCTTC.

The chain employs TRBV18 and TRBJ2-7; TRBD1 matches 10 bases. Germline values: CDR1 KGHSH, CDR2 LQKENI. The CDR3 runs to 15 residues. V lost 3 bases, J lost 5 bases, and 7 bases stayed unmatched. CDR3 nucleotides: TGTGCCAGCTCACCCGGGACAGGGGACGTAAACGAGCAGTACTTC. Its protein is CASSPGTGDVNEQYF. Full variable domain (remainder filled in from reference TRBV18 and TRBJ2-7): NAGVMQNPRHLVRRRGQEARLRCSPMKGHSHVYWYRQLPEEGLKFMVYLQKENIIDESGMPKERFSAEFPKEGPSILRIQQVVRGDSAAYFCASSPGTGDVNEQYFGPGTRLTVT.

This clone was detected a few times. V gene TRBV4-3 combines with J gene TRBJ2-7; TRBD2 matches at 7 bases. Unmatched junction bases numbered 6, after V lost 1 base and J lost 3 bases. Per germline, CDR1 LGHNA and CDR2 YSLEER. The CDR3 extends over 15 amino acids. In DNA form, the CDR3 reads TGCGCCAGCAGCCAAGGACGGGACTACTTCTACGAGCAGTACTTC. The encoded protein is CASSQGRDYFYEQYF.

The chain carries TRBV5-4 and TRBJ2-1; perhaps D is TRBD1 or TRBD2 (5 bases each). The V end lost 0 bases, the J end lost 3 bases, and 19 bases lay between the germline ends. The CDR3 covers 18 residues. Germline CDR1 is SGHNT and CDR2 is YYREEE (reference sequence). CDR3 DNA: TGTGCCAGCAGCTTGGAAAGCTCGGGGACGATTAACTACAATGAGCAGTTCTTC. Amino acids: CASSLESSGTINYNEQFF.

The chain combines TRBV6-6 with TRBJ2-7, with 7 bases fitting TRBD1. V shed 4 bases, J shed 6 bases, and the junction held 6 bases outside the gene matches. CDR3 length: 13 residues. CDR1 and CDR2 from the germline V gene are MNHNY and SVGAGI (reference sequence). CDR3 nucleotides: TGTGCCAGCAGTTCAAGACAGGGTTCCGAGCAGTACTTC. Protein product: CASSSRQGSEQYF.

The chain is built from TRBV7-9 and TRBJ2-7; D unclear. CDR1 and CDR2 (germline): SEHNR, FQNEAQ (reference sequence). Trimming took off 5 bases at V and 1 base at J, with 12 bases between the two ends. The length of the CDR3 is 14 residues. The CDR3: CASSHPRESYEQYF. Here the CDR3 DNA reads TGTGCCAGCAGCCACCCAAGGGAATCCTACGAGCAGTACTTC. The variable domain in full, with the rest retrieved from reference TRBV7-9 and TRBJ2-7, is DTGVSQNPRHKITKRGQNVTFRCDPISEHNRLYWYRQTLGQGPEFLTYFQNEAQLEKSRLLSDRFSAERPKGSFSTLEIQRTEQGDSAMYLCASSHPRESYEQYFGPGTRLTVT.

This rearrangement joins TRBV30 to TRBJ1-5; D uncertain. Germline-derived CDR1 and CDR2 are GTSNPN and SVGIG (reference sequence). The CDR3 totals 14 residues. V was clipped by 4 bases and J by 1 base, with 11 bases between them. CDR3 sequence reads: CAWKPRTSNQPQHF. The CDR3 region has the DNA TGTGCCTGGAAGCCCCGGACCAGCAATCAGCCCCAGCATTTT. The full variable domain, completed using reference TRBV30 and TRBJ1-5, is SQTIHQWPATLVQPVGSPLSLECTVEGTSNPNLYWYRQAAGRGLQLLFYSVGIGQISSEVPQNLSASRPQDRQFILSSKKLLLSDSGFYLCAWKPRTSNQPQHFGDGTRLSIL.

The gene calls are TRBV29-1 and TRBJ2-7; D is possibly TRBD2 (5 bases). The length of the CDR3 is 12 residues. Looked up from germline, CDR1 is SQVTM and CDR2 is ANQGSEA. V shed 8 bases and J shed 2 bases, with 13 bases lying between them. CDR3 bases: TGCAGCTCCGGACTCCGTACCTACGAGCAGTACTTC. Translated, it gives CSSGLRTYEQYF.

CDR3 nucleotide sequence: TGCGCCAGCAGCTCCCAAACAAGCACCGGGGAGCTGTTTTTT. Its translation: CASSSQTSTGELFF. The chain is built from TRBV5-1 and TRBJ2-2, with unresolved D. Germline V gene lookup returns CDR1 SGHRS and CDR2 YFSETQ. The CDR3 length is 14 residues. V shed 3 bases and J shed 4 bases, with 10 bases lying between them.

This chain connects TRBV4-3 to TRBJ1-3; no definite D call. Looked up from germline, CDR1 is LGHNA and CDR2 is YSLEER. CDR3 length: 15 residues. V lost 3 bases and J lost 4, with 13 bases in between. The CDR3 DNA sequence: TGCGCCAGCAGCCACCGCAGATTAGGGGGAAACACCATATATTTT. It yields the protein CASSHRRLGGNTIYF.